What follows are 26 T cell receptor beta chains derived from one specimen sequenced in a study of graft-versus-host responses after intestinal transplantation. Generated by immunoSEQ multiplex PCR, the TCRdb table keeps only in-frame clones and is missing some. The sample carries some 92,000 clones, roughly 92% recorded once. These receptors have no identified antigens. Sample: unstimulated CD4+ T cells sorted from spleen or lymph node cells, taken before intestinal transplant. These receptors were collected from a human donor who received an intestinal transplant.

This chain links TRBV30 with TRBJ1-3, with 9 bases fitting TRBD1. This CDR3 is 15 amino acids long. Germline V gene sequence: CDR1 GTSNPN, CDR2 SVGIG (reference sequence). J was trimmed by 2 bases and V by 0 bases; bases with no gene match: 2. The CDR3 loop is CAWSVRQGAGNTIYF. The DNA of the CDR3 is TGTGCCTGGAGTGTACGACAGGGGGCTGGAAACACCATATATTTT.

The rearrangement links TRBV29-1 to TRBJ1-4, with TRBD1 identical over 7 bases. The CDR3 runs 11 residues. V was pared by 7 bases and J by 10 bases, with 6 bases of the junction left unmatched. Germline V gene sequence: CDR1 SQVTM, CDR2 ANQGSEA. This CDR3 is CSATGDGKLFF. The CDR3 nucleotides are TGCAGCGCAACAGGGGATGGAAAACTGTTTTTT.

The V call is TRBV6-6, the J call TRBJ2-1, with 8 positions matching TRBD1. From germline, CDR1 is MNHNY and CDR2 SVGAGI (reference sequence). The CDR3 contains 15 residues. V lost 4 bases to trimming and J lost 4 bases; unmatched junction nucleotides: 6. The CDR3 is CASSFPGGWYNEQFF. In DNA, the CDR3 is TGTGCCAGCAGTTTCCCAGGGGGCTGGTACAATGAGCAGTTCTTC.

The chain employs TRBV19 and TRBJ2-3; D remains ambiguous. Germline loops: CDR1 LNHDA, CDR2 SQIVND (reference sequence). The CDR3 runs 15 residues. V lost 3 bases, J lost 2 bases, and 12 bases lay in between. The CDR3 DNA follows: TGTGCCAGTAGTATGGGTGACACCTTCACAGATACGCAGTATTTT. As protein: CASSMGDTFTDTQYF. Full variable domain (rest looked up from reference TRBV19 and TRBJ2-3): DGGITQSPKYLFRKEGQNVTLSCEQNLNHDAMYWYRQDPGQGLRLIYYSQIVNDFQKGDIAEGYSVSREKKESFPLTVTSAQKNPTAFYLCASSMGDTFTDTQYFGPGTRLTVL.

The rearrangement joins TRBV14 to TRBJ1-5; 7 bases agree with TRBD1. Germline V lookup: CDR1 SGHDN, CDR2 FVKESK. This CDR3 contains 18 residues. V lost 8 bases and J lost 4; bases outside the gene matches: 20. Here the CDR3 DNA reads TGTGCCAGCTTGCTGTTTCCGGGACAGAAAAGTCAAAATCAGCCCCAGCATTTT. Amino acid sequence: CASLLFPGQKSQNQPQHF.

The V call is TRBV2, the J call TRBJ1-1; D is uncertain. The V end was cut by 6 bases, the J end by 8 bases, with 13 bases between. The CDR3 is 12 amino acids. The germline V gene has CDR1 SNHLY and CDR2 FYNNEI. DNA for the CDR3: TGTGCCAGCAGAGATGGAGATCTGGAAGCTTTCTTT. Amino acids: CASRDGDLEAFF.

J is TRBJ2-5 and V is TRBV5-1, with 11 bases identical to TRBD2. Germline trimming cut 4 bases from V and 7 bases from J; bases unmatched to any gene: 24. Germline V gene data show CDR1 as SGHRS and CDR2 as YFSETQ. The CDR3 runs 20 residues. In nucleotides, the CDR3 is TGCGCCAGCAGCGCCCAGGGCCTAGCGGGAGGCTTCGGGCCTTCGAGGACCCAGTACTTC. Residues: CASSAQGLAGGFGPSRTQYF.

The CDR3 nucleotides are TGTGCCAGCAGTGAATTCGTAGCTCGGGAGACCCAGTACTTC. Translating it yields CASSEFVARETQYF. The chain has TRBV25-1 and TRBJ2-5, with unresolved D. V was shortened by 1 base and J by 5 bases, with 11 bases between the two germline ends. This CDR3 has 14 amino acids. Germline CDR1 and CDR2: MGHDK and SYGVNS. Looking up the rest from reference TRBV25-1 and TRBJ2-5 gives the full variable domain: EADIYQTPRYLVIGTGKKITLECSQTMGHDKMYWYQQDPGMELHLIHYSYGVNSTEKGDLSSESTVSRIRTEHFPLTLESARPSHTSQYLCASSEFVARETQYFGPGTRLLVL.

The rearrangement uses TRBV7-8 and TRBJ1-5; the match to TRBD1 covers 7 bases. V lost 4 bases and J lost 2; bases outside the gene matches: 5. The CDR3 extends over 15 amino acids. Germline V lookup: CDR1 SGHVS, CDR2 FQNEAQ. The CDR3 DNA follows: TGTGCCAGCAGCTCGACAGGGAAACGCAATCAGCCCCAGCATTTT. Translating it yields CASSSTGKRNQPQHF.

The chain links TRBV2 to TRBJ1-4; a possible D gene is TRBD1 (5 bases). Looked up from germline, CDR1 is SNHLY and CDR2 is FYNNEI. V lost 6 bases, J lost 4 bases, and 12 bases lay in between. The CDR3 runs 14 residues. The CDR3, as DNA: TGTGCCAGCAGGGATGGGGGGGGTAATGAAAAACTGTTTTTT. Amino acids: CASRDGGGNEKLFF.

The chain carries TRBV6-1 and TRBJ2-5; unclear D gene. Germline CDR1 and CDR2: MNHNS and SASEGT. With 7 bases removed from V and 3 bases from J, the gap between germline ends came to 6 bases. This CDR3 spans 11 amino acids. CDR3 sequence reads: CASNQKETQYF. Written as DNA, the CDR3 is TGTGCCAGCAACCAGAAAGAGACCCAGTACTTC.

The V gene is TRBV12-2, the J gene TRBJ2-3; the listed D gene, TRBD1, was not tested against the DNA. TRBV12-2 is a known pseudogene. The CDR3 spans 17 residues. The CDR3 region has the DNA TGTGCAAGTCGCTCCCGGGACAGGGAAACTAGCACAGATACGCAGTATTTT. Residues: CASRSRDRETSTDTQYF.

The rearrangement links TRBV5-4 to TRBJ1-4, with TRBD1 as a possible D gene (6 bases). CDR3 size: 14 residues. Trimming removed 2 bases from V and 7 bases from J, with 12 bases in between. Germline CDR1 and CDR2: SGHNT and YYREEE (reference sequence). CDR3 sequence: CASSFQGSGEKLFF. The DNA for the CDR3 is TGTGCCAGCAGCTTCCAGGGGTCGGGTGAAAAACTGTTTTTT. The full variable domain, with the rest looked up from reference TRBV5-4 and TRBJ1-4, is ETGVTQSPTHLIKTRGQQVTLRCSSQSGHNTVSWYQQALGQGPQFIFQYYREEENGRGNFPPRFSGLQFPNYSSELNVNALELDDSALYLCASSFQGSGEKLFFGSGTQLSVL.

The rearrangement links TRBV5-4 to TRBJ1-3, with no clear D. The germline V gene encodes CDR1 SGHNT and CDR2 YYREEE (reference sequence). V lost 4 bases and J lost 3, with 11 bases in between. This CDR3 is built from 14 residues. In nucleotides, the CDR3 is TGTGCCAGCAGCCCGGCTGGGAATGGAAACACCATATATTTT. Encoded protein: CASSPAGNGNTIYF.

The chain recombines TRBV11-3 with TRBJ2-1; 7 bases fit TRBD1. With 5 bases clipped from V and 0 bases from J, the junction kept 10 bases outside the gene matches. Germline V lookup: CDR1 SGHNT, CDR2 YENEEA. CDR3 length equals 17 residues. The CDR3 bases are TGTGCCAGCAGCCCCTCAACGACAGGGAGCTCCTACAATGAGCAGTTCTTC. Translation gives CASSPSTTGSSYNEQFF.

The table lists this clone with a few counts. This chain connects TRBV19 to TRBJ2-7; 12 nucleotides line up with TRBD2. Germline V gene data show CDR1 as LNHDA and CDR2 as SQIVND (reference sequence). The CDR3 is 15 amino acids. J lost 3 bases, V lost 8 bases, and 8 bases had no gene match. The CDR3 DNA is TGTGCCAGTGCCCCACTAGCGGGAGGCAACTACGAGCAGTACTTC. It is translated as CASAPLAGGNYEQYF.

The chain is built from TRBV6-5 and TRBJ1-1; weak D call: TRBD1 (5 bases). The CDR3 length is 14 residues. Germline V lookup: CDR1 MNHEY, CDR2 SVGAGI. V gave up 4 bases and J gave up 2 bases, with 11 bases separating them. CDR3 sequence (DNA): TGTGCCAGCAGTTGGGGACGAGGCAACACTGAAGCTTTCTTT. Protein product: CASSWGRGNTEAFF.

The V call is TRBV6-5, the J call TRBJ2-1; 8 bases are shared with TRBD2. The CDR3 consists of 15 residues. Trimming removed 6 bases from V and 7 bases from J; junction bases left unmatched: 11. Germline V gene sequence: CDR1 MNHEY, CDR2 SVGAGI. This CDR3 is CASSPGLATRNEQFF. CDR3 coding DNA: TGTGCCAGCAGCCCAGGACTAGCTACTAGGAATGAGCAGTTCTTC.

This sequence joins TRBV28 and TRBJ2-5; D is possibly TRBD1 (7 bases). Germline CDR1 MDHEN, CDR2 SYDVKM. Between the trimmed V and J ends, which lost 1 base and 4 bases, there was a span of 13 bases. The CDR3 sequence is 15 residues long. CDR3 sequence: CASSLSSQGGETQYF. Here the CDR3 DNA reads TGTGCCAGCAGTTTATCCAGCCAGGGGGGAGAGACCCAGTACTTC.

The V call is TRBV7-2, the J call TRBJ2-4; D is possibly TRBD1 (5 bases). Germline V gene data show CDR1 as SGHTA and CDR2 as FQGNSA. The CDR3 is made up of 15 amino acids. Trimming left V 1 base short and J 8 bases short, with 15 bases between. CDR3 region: CASSLGSYQGDIQYF. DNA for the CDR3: TGTGCCAGCAGCTTAGGAAGCTATCAGGGTGACATTCAGTACTTC.

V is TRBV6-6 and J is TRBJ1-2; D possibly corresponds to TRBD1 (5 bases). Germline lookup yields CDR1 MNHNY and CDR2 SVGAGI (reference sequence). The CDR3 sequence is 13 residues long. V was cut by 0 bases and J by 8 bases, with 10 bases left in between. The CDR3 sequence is CASSYSGEGGYTF. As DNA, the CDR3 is TGTGCCAGCAGTTACTCAGGGGAAGGGGGCTACACCTTC.

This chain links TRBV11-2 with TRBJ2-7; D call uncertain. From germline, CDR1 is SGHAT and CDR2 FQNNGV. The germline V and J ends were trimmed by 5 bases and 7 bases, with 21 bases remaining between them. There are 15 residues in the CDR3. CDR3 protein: CASSPAVVSYGEQYF. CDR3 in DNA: TGTGCCAGCAGCCCTGCTGTAGTTTCGTATGGGGAGCAGTACTTC.

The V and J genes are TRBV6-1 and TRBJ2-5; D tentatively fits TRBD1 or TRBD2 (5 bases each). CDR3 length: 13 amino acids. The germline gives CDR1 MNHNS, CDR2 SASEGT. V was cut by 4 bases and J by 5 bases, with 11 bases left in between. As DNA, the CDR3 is TGTGCCAGCAGTGGCACGGGGCTGGAGACCCAGTACTTC. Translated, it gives CASSGTGLETQYF.

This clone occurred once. The CDR3 loop reads CASSSIGAGGRETQYF. CDR3 coding DNA: TGTGCCAGCAGCTCCATTGGGGCAGGGGGACGGGAGACCCAGTACTTC. The chain recombines TRBV7-8 with TRBJ2-5; 7 nucleotides line up with TRBD1. Germline V CDR1 and CDR2: SGHVS, FQNEAQ. CDR3 size: 16 residues. V was clipped by 4 bases and J by 5 bases; unmatched bases: 13.

CDR3 DNA: TGTGCCAGCAGCGTAGAGGGCAGGCCCTACAATGAGCAGTTCTTC. This encodes CASSVEGRPYNEQFF. The J gene is TRBJ2-1, the V gene TRBV9; D is undetermined. Germline V gene lookup returns CDR1 SGDLS and CDR2 YYNGEE. CDR3 length equals 15 residues. V dropped 0 bases and J dropped 2 bases, with 9 bases sitting between them.

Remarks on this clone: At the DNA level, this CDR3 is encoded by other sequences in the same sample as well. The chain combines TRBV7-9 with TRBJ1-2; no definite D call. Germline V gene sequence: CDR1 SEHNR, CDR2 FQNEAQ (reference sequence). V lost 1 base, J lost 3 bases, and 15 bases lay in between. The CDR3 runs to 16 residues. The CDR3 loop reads CASSLGLGGLDYGYTF. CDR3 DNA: TGTGCCAGCAGCTTAGGGCTGGGAGGGCTGGACTATGGCTACACCTTC.